One sample yielded the 16 T cell receptor beta chains listed below, sequenced in a study of T cell changes during pregnancy in multiple sclerosis. Profiling relied on immunoSEQ multiplex PCR, and the TCRdb table lists in-frame clones only, not all of them. The repertoire holds approximately 88,000 clones, with roughly 96% as singletons. The material was peripheral blood, obtained in the second trimester of pregnancy. The receptors were sampled from a female donor with multiple sclerosis, enrolled in a pregnancy study.

This chain links TRBV9 with TRBJ2-7; TRBD2 matches at 11 bases. Germline V gives CDR1 SGDLS, CDR2 YYNGEE. V trimming: 5 bases; J trimming: 2 bases; junction bases outside the gene matches: 6. The CDR3 is made up of 15 amino acids. Here the CDR3 DNA reads TGTGCCAGCAGTCCCCAGACTAGCGGGACCTACGAGCAGTACTTC. As protein: CASSPQTSGTYEQYF.

The chain recombines TRBV10-3 with TRBJ2-3; 7 nucleotides match TRBD2. V gave up 4 bases and J gave up 4 bases; unmatched junction bases: 17. The CDR3 extends over 18 amino acids. Germline V gene lookup returns CDR1 ENHRY and CDR2 SYGVKD. For the CDR3, the DNA is TGTGCCATCAGTGGCAAGCGGGCGTTGGGGAGGGGCCCAGATACGCAGTATTTT. Protein product: CAISGKRALGRGPDTQYF.

The V and J genes are TRBV18 and TRBJ2-3, with D possibly TRBD1 on 5 matching bases. The germline V gene has CDR1 KGHSH and CDR2 LQKENI. The V end lost 1 base, the J end lost 4 bases, and 12 bases lay between the germline ends. The CDR3 runs to 15 residues. The CDR3 sequence is CASSPRAGMPDTQYF. The DNA of the CDR3 is TGTGCCAGCTCACCACGGGCAGGGATGCCAGATACGCAGTATTTT.

This clone was found once. The J gene is TRBJ2-1, the V gene TRBV2; D remains ambiguous. This CDR3 spans 14 amino acids. The V end lost 4 bases, the J end lost 0 bases, and 7 bases lay between the germline ends. Germline assignment: CDR1 SNHLY and CDR2 FYNNEI. In DNA, the CDR3 is TGTGCCAGCAGTGGGCCAAACTCCTACAATGAGCAGTTCTTC. As protein: CASSGPNSYNEQFF.

The V call is TRBV18, the J call TRBJ2-7, with 11 bases that match TRBD2. Germline trimming cut 2 bases from V and 4 bases from J; bases unmatched to any gene: 19. Germline V gives CDR1 KGHSH, CDR2 LQKENI. The CDR3 extends over 20 amino acids. The CDR3 loop is CASSPTIEGSGRAELYEQYF. CDR3 DNA sequence: TGTGCCAGCTCACCAACCATAGAAGGTAGCGGGAGGGCCGAGTTGTACGAGCAGTACTTC.

This chain joins TRBV15 and TRBJ2-3; D uncertain. Between the trimmed V and J ends, which lost 5 bases and 4 bases, there was a span of 10 bases. The germline gives CDR1 LNHNV, CDR2 YYDKDF (reference sequence). The CDR3 covers 13 residues. In DNA form, the CDR3 reads TGTGCCACCAGCCCCCGCGGCGCAGATACGCAGTATTTT. This sequence encodes CATSPRGADTQYF. Full variable domain (outside the CDR3, taken from reference TRBV15 and TRBJ2-3): DAMVIQNPRYQVTQFGKPVTLSCSQTLNHNVMYWYQQKSSQAPKLLFHYYDKDFNNEADTPDNFQSRRPNTSFCFLDIRSPGLGDTAMYLCATSPRGADTQYFGPGTRLTVL.

This chain links TRBV4-1 with TRBJ2-7, with a possible D match to TRBD2 (5 bases). Trimming pared 4 bases from V and 1 base from J, leaving 8 bases between. Germline V gene sequence: CDR1 MGHRA, CDR2 YSYEKL. The CDR3 runs to 13 residues. CDR3 region: CASSPGGSYEQYF. CDR3 bases: TGCGCCAGCAGCCCAGGCGGGTCCTACGAGCAGTACTTC.

The chain combines TRBV27 with TRBJ1-1; 9 positions match TRBD1. CDR3 length: 15 amino acids. The V gene's germline CDR1 is MNHEY and CDR2 SMNVEV (reference sequence). Unmatched junction bases numbered 5, after V lost 5 bases and J lost 1 base. The CDR3 DNA sequence: TGTGCCAGCAGTAGACGGACAGGGGCGAACACTGAAGCTTTCTTT. Translating it yields CASSRRTGANTEAFF.

The V and J genes are TRBV6-1 and TRBJ2-4; the D is unclear. Germline V gives CDR1 MNHNS, CDR2 SASEGT. Trimming shortened V by 6 bases and J by 0 bases, and 12 bases separated the two germline ends. The CDR3 sequence is 15 residues long. CDR3: CASSALTEAKNIQYF. CDR3 bases: TGTGCCAGCAGCGCGCTTACAGAAGCCAAAAACATTCAGTACTTC.

The J gene is TRBJ2-4, the V gene TRBV7-8; 7 bases are a match to TRBD1. Trimming at V came to 5 bases and at J to 0 bases, leaving 4 bases not matched to a gene. This CDR3 contains 15 residues. In germline, CDR1 is SGHVS, CDR2 FQNEAQ. The CDR3 reads CASSPTGIAKNIQYF. CDR3 DNA sequence: TGTGCCAGCAGCCCGACAGGGATAGCCAAAAACATTCAGTACTTC.

V and J are TRBV29-1 and TRBJ2-7; the match to TRBD1 covers 7 bases. CDR1 is SQVTM and CDR2 is ANQGSEA in the germline V gene. The CDR3 extends over 13 amino acids. The V gene end was trimmed by 6 bases and the J gene end by 0 bases; junction bases not matched to a gene: 5. This chain's CDR3 is CSVLGQHSYEQYF. The CDR3 DNA reads as TGCAGCGTGTTGGGACAGCACTCCTACGAGCAGTACTTC.

The rearrangement joins TRBV5-1 to TRBJ2-1; 8 positions match TRBD2. Trimming took 0 bases from V and 6 from J; bases not matched to a gene: 8. The germline V gene encodes CDR1 SGHRS and CDR2 YFSETQ. The CDR3 contains 16 residues. The CDR3 bases are TGCGCCAGCAGCTTGGCGGGGACTAGTATCCCCAATGAGCAGTTCTTC. This encodes CASSLAGTSIPNEQFF.

The J gene is TRBJ1-1, the V gene TRBV5-5, with D possibly matching TRBD1 (5 bases). This CDR3 spans 13 amino acids. Germline V lookup: CDR1 SGHKS, CDR2 YYEKEE (reference sequence). The V end was cut by 6 bases, the J end by 0 bases, with 9 bases between. The CDR3 bases are TGTGCCAGCACGACAGATCTGAACACTGAAGCTTTCTTT. It codes for CASTTDLNTEAFF.

The chain couples TRBV7-2 to TRBJ2-7, with D possibly being TRBD1 (6 bases). V dropped 3 bases and J dropped 2 bases, with 11 bases sitting between them. The CDR3 is made up of 14 amino acids. Germline assignment: CDR1 SGHTA and CDR2 FQGNSA. The DNA for the CDR3 is TGTGCCAGCAGCTTGGGGGACACTACCTACGAGCAGTACTTC. Amino acids: CASSLGDTTYEQYF.

This chain links TRBV19 with TRBJ1-4; 7 nucleotides agree with TRBD1. V was pared by 2 bases and J by 6 bases, with 6 bases of the junction left unmatched. Germline V gene sequence: CDR1 LNHDA, CDR2 SQIVND (reference sequence). This CDR3 comprises 15 residues. CDR3 region: CASSIITQGDEKLFF. The CDR3 DNA sequence: TGTGCCAGTAGTATAATAACCCAGGGGGATGAAAAACTGTTTTTT.

This chain connects TRBV5-1 to TRBJ1-1; D remains unclear. Per the germline V gene, CDR1 is SGHRS and CDR2 is YFSETQ. Trimming pared 5 bases from V and 3 bases from J, leaving 8 bases between. CDR3 size: 12 residues. CDR3 protein: CASSTGYTEAFF. DNA for the CDR3: TGCGCCAGCAGTACGGGGTACACTGAAGCTTTCTTT.